What follows is one T cell receptor (beta chain) and its context. What it binds is unknown. The data belong to a study of blood T cells in healthy people across ages. Study-level background: Capturing about one barcoded beta molecule per two T cells was achieved by template switching. Study-wide findings and caveats: A roughly linear age-dependent decrease characterized TCR beta diversity per million T cells.

With 5 bases clipped from V and 5 bases from J, the junction kept 4 bases outside the gene matches. CDR3 length: 15 amino acids. The V gene's germline CDR1 is SGHAT and CDR2 FQNNGV. It was with a sample-barcoded 5' primer and a J-beta primer mix that a second PCR of roughly 6 to 12 cycles was run. TCRdb reprocessed the 5' RACE reads via MiXCR and lists one record per CDR3 protein. Of fewer than 700,000 distinct CDR3 sequences listed, around 38% are singletons. Source material: blood. The sequence was obtained from a man older than 75 in good health. This sequence joins TRBV11-2 and TRBJ2-1; TRBD2 matches 12 bases. CDR3 nucleotides: TGTGCCAGCAGCCCTAGCGGGAGGGCCCACAATGAGCAGTTCTTC. Its protein product is CASSPSGRAHNEQFF. Supplemented by reference TRBV11-2 and TRBJ2-1, the full variable domain reads EAGVAQSPRYKIIEKRQSVAFWCNPISGHATLYWYQQILGQGPKLLIQFQNNGVVDDSQLPKDRFSAERLKGVDSTLKIQPAKLEDSAVYLCASSPSGRAHNEQFFGPGTRLTVL.